This TCR beta chain was captured by sequencing in a study of control samples from healthy donors and cancer patients (TCRdb year 2020). The library came from the immunoSEQ multiplex PCR assay. The source is immuneACCESS, and TCRdb retained only in-frame sequences with V and J called. Part of the clones is not carried over; for the studies checked, unresolved V genes explain less than half of this, and the remainder is unexplained. A total of 150,000 to 200,000 clones appear in this sample, 91% of them only once. The ten top clones hold approximately 2% of the sample. V is pruned by 5 bases and J by 0 bases, leaving 13 bases of the junction without a gene match. From the cysteine up to the phenylalanine, the CDR3 has a length of 20 residues. Here the CDR3 DNA is all that survives: 60 bases in frame from base 1. The CDR1 and CDR2 encoded by the germline V gene (reference sequence) are PRHDT and FYEKMQ.

Concerning this clone itself: It has no known antigen specificity. Base-call qualities are not available, and no considerably larger clone is one nucleotide away.

The chain was built from TRBV13 and TRBJ2-3, with TRBD2 matching 14 junction bases. The material sequenced was blood. This clonotype was obtained from a woman between 35 and 50 years old in good health. Read as DNA, the sequence is TGTGCCAGCAGCGGCTCGCCGGGACTAGCGGGGGCTACTAGCACAGATACGCAGTATTTT. It translates to CASSGSPGLAGATSTDTQYF.